A single sample gave rise to the 22 T cell receptor beta chains below, sequenced in a study of CD8 T cells in Susac syndrome. RNA totalling about 0.5 to 1 ug underwent reverse transcription with random hexamers. MiXCR was run by TCRdb on the immunoSEQ multiplex PCR reads, yielding one entry per CDR3 protein. Here the sample spans around 200,000 distinct CDR3 sequences, 90% to 95% being singletons. Material: CD4+ T cells from PBMCs. The source of these receptors is a human donor with Susac syndrome.

The chain joins TRBV5-6 to TRBJ1-5; D not resolved. CDR3 length: 17 amino acids. The germline CDR1 and CDR2 sequences are SGHDT and YYEEEE. V was clipped by 4 bases and J by 0 bases, with 17 bases between them. CDR3 protein: CASSTRAGAYSNQPQHF. The CDR3 DNA follows: TGTGCCAGCAGCACACGGGCCGGAGCATATAGCAATCAGCCCCAGCATTTT. Full variable domain (outside the CDR3, taken from reference TRBV5-6 and TRBJ1-5): DAGVTQSPTHLIKTRGQQVTLRCSPKSGHDTVSWYQQALGQGPQFIFQYYEEEERQRGNFPDRFSGHQFPNYSSELNVNALLLGDSALYLCASSTRAGAYSNQPQHFGDGTRLSIL.

This clonotype was counted between two and nine times. The chain joins TRBV29-1 to TRBJ2-1; 9 bases are a match to TRBD2. The germline gives CDR1 SQVTM, CDR2 ANQGSEA. The trim removed 0 bases at V and 5 bases at J, leaving 11 bases unmatched. This CDR3 contains 17 residues. The CDR3 region is CSVEEGLAGFVDNEQFF. DNA for the CDR3: TGCAGCGTTGAAGAAGGGCTAGCGGGATTTGTAGACAATGAGCAGTTCTTC.

This clonotype has only one observation. This chain connects TRBV20-1 to TRBJ2-3; no reliable D call. The CDR3 covers 13 residues. V was cut by 1 base and J by 1 base, with 6 bases left in between. Per germline, CDR1 DFQATT and CDR2 SNEGSKA (reference sequence). The CDR3 reads CSARASGTDTQYF. In DNA, the CDR3 is TGCAGTGCTAGAGCGTCGGGCACAGATACGCAGTATTTT.

This chain links TRBV4-3 with TRBJ2-3; 9 nucleotides align to TRBD2. In germline, CDR1 is LGHNA, CDR2 YSLEER. The J segment lost 5 bases and the V segment lost 1 base, leaving 7 bases of the junction unmatched. This CDR3 is 16 amino acids long. The CDR3 spells CASSQGRAGGKDTQYF. The CDR3 nucleotides are TGCGCCAGCAGCCAAGGGAGAGCGGGAGGTAAAGATACGCAGTATTTT.

CDR3: CASGGLAGADTQYF. The CDR3 DNA reads as TGTGCCAGCGGAGGACTAGCGGGAGCAGATACGCAGTATTTT. This rearrangement joins TRBV12-3 or TRBV12-4 to TRBJ2-3; TRBD2 agrees at 13 bases. The CDR3 spans 14 residues. Unmatched junction bases numbered 3, after V lost 8 bases and J lost 4 bases.

The chain combines TRBV4-1 with TRBJ2-6; TRBD1 might be the D (5 bases). The CDR3 has 20 amino acids. Germline values: CDR1 MGHRA, CDR2 YSYEKL. V dropped 0 bases and J dropped 0 bases, with 18 bases sitting between them. The DNA of the CDR3 is TGCGCCAGCAGCCAAGAAGGTGGGGCCCTGATACCCTCTGGGGCCAACGTCCTGACTTTC. Translating gives CASSQEGGALIPSGANVLTF.

The rearrangement links TRBV30 to TRBJ1-5; tentative D call: TRBD1 (6 bases). The germline CDR1 and CDR2 sequences are GTSNPN and SVGIG (reference sequence). The CDR3 runs 15 residues. V was clipped by 3 bases and J by 4 bases, with 16 bases between them. The CDR3: CAWRSGGGPNQPQHF. The CDR3 bases are TGTGCCTGGAGGAGCGGCGGGGGCCCAAATCAGCCCCAGCATTTT.

V gene TRBV3-1 combines with J gene TRBJ2-3, with 8 bases matching TRBD1. This CDR3 is built from 15 residues. Losses at the gene ends were 5 bases for V and 4 bases for J; bases not matched to a gene: 8. Germline loops: CDR1 LGHDT, CDR2 YNNKEL (reference sequence). CDR3 residues: CASSMDRASADTQYF. As DNA, the CDR3 is TGTGCCAGCAGCATGGACAGGGCGTCAGCAGATACGCAGTATTTT.

The chain links TRBV20-1 to TRBJ1-5; 9 positions agree with TRBD1. The CDR3 is made up of 14 amino acids. Trimming removed 6 bases from V and 2 bases from J; junction bases left unmatched: 5. The germline gives CDR1 DFQATT, CDR2 SNEGSKA (reference sequence). CDR3 residues: CSAVGTGRNQPQHF. For the CDR3, the DNA is TGCAGTGCCGTAGGGACAGGGCGCAATCAGCCCCAGCATTTT.

The rearrangement links TRBV7-3 to TRBJ1-1; D unresolved. Germline lookup yields CDR1 SGHTA and CDR2 FQGTGA. CDR3 length: 14 amino acids. Trimming left V 2 bases short and J 4 bases short, with 11 bases between. Written as DNA, the CDR3 is TGTGCCAGCAGCTTAGGTGGACCGGGCACTGAAGCTTTCTTT. Protein product: CASSLGGPGTEAFF.

The chain has TRBV28 and TRBJ1-4; the match to TRBD1 covers 10 bases. The CDR3 is 16 residues long. The trim removed 6 bases at V and 5 bases at J, leaving 9 bases unmatched. CDR1 and CDR2 (germline): MDHEN, SYDVKM. The CDR3 loop is CASRPGRTGGNEKLFF. The CDR3 DNA follows: TGTGCCAGCAGGCCTGGACGGACAGGGGGGAATGAAAAACTGTTTTTT.

This chain joins TRBV28 and TRBJ1-5, with D unclear. Deletions cut 2 bases from V and 1 base from J, with 9 bases between. The germline V gene has CDR1 MDHEN and CDR2 SYDVKM. This CDR3 has 15 amino acids. The CDR3 sequence: CASSLGGASNQPQHF. DNA for the CDR3: TGTGCCAGCAGTTTAGGTGGAGCGAGCAATCAGCCCCAGCATTTT.

The rearrangement links TRBV5-1 to TRBJ2-1; 9 bases are a match to TRBD2. V shed 4 bases, J shed 2 bases, and the junction held 7 bases outside the gene matches. The CDR3 length is 16 residues. CDR1 and CDR2 (germline): SGHRS, YFSETQ. CDR3 amino acids: CASSQVGGRAYNEQFF. The CDR3, as DNA: TGCGCCAGCAGCCAAGTGGGCGGGAGGGCCTACAATGAGCAGTTCTTC.

The count of this clonotype is one. The chain couples TRBV24-1 to TRBJ2-1; no clear D. Germline values: CDR1 KGHDR, CDR2 SFDVKD. This CDR3 comprises 13 residues. With 5 bases removed from V and 3 bases from J, the gap between germline ends came to 7 bases. CDR3: CATSVNGYNEQFF. CDR3 sequence (DNA): TGTGCCACCAGTGTAAACGGCTACAATGAGCAGTTCTTC.

This CDR3 reads CASSDSGEPYEQYF. The CDR3 nucleotides read TGTGCCAGCAGTGATAGCGGGGAACCCTACGAGCAGTACTTC. The V and J genes are TRBV28 and TRBJ2-7; 8 nucleotides align to TRBD2. The germline V gene encodes CDR1 MDHEN and CDR2 SYDVKM. V dropped 5 bases and J dropped 2; count of bases not matched to a gene: 5. This CDR3 is built from 14 residues.

The CDR3 coding sequence is TGTGCCAGCAGCTCAGCGGGGGCAGGCACTGAAGCTTTCTTT. It translates to CASSSAGAGTEAFF. The V call is TRBV9, the J call TRBJ1-1; possibly TRBD1 for D (6 bases). This CDR3 region has 14 residues. CDR1 is SGDLS, CDR2 YYNGEE, per germline. V was cut by 4 bases and J by 4 bases, with 14 bases left in between.

Note on this clonotype: One end of the junction does not line up with germline, which may come from a read error. The rearrangement uses TRBV5-1 and TRBJ2-5, with no clear D. CDR3 length equals 11 residues. Germline V gene sequence: CDR1 SGHRS, CDR2 YFSETQ. The CDR3 nucleotides read TGCGCCAGCGGCTTCCAAGAGACCCAGTACTTC. It translates to CASGFQETQYF.

V usage is TRBV2 and J usage is TRBJ1-2; D possibly corresponds to TRBD1 (6 bases). The CDR3 contains 15 residues. The V end lost 1 base, the J end lost 5 bases, and 14 bases lay between the germline ends. In germline, CDR1 is SNHLY, CDR2 FYNNEI. The CDR3 DNA is TGTGCCAGCAGTGAAGAGACAGGAACATCTTATGGCTACACCTTC. Its translation: CASSEETGTSYGYTF.

The chain couples TRBV25-1 to TRBJ2-7; a weak D match, TRBD2 (6 bases). The CDR3 totals 13 residues. Germline values: CDR1 MGHDK, CDR2 SYGVNS. V was pared by 2 bases and J by 7 bases, with 12 bases between. In DNA, the CDR3 is TGTGCCAGCAGTGAAGATTGGGAGGATGAGCAGTACTTC. Protein product: CASSEDWEDEQYF.

The genes are TRBV15 and TRBJ1-2; D not resolved. CDR1 and CDR2 from the germline V gene are LNHNV and YYDKDF (reference sequence). The CDR3 totals 14 residues. Trimming removed 0 bases at V and 5 bases at J, with 10 bases between. The CDR3 DNA reads as TGTGCCACCAGCAGAGATTCAAGGGAGTATGGCTACACCTTC. Protein: CATSRDSREYGYTF. Full variable domain (rest looked up from reference TRBV15 and TRBJ1-2): DAMVIQNPRYQVTQFGKPVTLSCSQTLNHNVMYWYQQKSSQAPKLLFHYYDKDFNNEADTPDNFQSRRPNTSFCFLDIRSPGLGDTAMYLCATSRDSREYGYTFGSGTRLTVV.

The V gene is TRBV27, the J gene TRBJ2-7, with 10 bases lining up with TRBD1. The V and J ends lost 5 bases and 6 bases, in that order; junction bases with no gene match: 10. The CDR3 is made up of 15 amino acids. The germline V gene encodes CDR1 MNHEY and CDR2 SMNVEV (reference sequence). CDR3 in amino acids: CASSARQGAFGEQYF. In DNA form, the CDR3 reads TGTGCCAGCAGTGCCCGACAGGGGGCGTTTGGCGAGCAGTACTTC.

The chain couples TRBV6-1 to TRBJ1-1; a possible D gene is TRBD1 (6 bases). In germline, CDR1 is MNHNS, CDR2 SASEGT. Trimming pared 3 bases from V and 4 bases from J, leaving 21 bases between. The CDR3 extends over 17 amino acids. The CDR3 nucleotides read TGTGCCAGCAGTGATACTCCCGCCAGGGGAAGAGGCACTGAAGCTTTCTTT. It codes for CASSDTPARGRGTEAFF.